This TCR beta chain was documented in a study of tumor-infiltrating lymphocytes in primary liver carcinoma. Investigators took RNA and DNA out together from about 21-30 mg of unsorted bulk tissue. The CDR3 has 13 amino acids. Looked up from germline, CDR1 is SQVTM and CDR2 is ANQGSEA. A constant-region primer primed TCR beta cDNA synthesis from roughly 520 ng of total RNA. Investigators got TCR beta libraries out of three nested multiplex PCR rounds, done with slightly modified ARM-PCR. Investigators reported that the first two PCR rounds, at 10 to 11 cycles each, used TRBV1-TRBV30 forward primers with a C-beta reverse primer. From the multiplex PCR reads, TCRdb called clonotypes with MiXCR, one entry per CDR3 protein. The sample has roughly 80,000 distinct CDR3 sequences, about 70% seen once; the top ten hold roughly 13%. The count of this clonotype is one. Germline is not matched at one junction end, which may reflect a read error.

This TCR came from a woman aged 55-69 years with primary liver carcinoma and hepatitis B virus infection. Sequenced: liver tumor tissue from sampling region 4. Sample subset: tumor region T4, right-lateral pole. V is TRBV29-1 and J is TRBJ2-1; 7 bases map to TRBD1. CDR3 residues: CCVVRHRGNEQFF. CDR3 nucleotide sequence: TGCTGCGTTGTAAGACACAGGGGCAATGAGCAGTTCTTC.